This paragraph reports one T cell receptor beta chain. This sample stems from a study of blood T cell repertoires in COVID-19. Looking at the study overall: COVID-19 samples, acute and convalescent, were from the United States, Italy and Spain. Sources were T cells, B-cell-depleted T cells, or PBMCs; the material itself was cDNA or gDNA.

How the authors handled the data: Researchers report that nucleated cell counts were estimated from reference gene primer amplification. Libraries were prepared by immunoSEQ multiplex PCR; TCRdb keeps only in-frame clonotypes and omits some of them. Clone size and the V and J calls come from that table; the DNA yielded D and trimming. Among under 250,000 clones, over 75% were seen once, and the ten largest hold roughly 13%. V was pared by 7 bases and J by 0 bases, with 4 bases between. CDR1 is ENHRY, CDR2 SYGVKD, per germline. The CDR3 has 12 amino acids. Sequenced sample: peripheral blood. The rearrangement links TRBV10-3 to TRBJ1-3; D uncertain. The clonotype was recovered from a human donor in a cohort sampled during active COVID-19. This chain's CDR3 is CAITGSGNTIYF. CDR3 bases: TGTGCCATCACGGGCTCTGGAAACACCATATATTTT.